This T cell receptor (beta chain) is from a study of T-cell memory formation after mild COVID-19. Study-wide context: Largely donor-specific sequence clusters came from two donors. Overall study results and limits: From day 15 to 85, contracting clones were balanced between CD4 and CD8, whereas later expanders leaned toward CD4+. Mostly located in CM and EM were contracting CD4+ clones, with contracting CD8+ clones located in EMRA.

TCRdb ran MiXCR on the 5' RACE reads and lists one entry per CDR3 protein. This table has around 320,000 distinct CDR3 sequences, around 28% appearing once. A remark on this clonotype: Its antigen is currently unknown.

The V and J ends lost 3 bases and 3 bases respectively, with 12 bases between them. This CDR3 region has 13 residues. The germline V gene encodes CDR1 GTSNPN and CDR2 SVGIG (reference sequence). This TCR came from an adult woman who had mild COVID-19 (a few samples of this study predate the infection). Cell type and time point are not known. Specimen: PBMCs or a T cell subset sorted from them (not recorded which). The chain employs TRBV30 and TRBJ2-7; D is uncertain. Here the CDR3 reads CAWSYGGRYEQYF. Written as DNA, the CDR3 is TGTGCCTGGAGCTACGGTGGGCGCTACGAGCAGTACTTC.